The 14 T cell receptor beta chains presented below share a single source sample, sequenced in a study of Graves' ophthalmopathy and Graves' hyperthyroidism. Researchers took RNA transcripts and amplified TCR beta CDR3 regions from them. First-round RT-PCR with HTBI primers preceded a second-round multiplex PCR. TCRdb passed the multiplex PCR reads through MiXCR, listing each CDR3 protein once. The sample comprises more than 1,000,000 distinct CDR3 sequences, about 36% of which are singletons, and roughly 11% rests with the top ten. Source material: peripheral blood or thyroid tissue (not recorded which). These receptors were taken from an adult man with Graves' hyperthyroidism.

This clonotype turned up a few times. The rearrangement joins TRBV28 to TRBJ1-4; no clear D. V lost 6 bases and J lost 3, with 8 bases in between. Looked up from germline, CDR1 is MDHEN and CDR2 is SYDVKM. There are 13 residues in the CDR3. CDR3 in amino acids: CASRAGANEKLFF. The DNA of the CDR3 is TGTGCCAGCAGGGCGGGAGCTAATGAAAAACTGTTTTTT.

The V gene is TRBV7-2, the J gene TRBJ1-3; D remains unclear. Germline CDR1 and CDR2: SGHTA and FQGNSA. The CDR3 has 17 amino acids. V lost 3 bases and J 0 bases, leaving 15 bases between the germline ends. In DNA, the CDR3 is TGTGCCAGCAGCTTGGTTGGCCTCCTTATCTCTGGAAACACCATATATTTT. As protein: CASSLVGLLISGNTIYF.

The gene calls are TRBV29-1 and TRBJ1-1; D not certain. The CDR3 length is 13 residues. The V end lost 5 bases, the J end lost 11 bases, and 21 bases lay between the germline ends. Germline V lookup: CDR1 SQVTM, CDR2 ANQGSEA. The CDR3 here is CSVLDGRDNLAFF. DNA of the CDR3: TGCAGCGTTCTGGACGGACGGGATAATTTGGCTTTCTTT.

This clonotype showed up many times. This chain connects TRBV15 to TRBJ2-5; D may match TRBD1 or TRBD2 (6 bases each). Trimming removed 0 bases from V and 3 bases from J, with 14 bases in between. The germline V gene has CDR1 LNHNV and CDR2 YYDKDF (reference sequence). CDR3 size: 16 residues. The CDR3, as DNA: TGTGCCACCAGCAGAGAGTGGGGGGCCGATGAAGAGACCCAGTACTTC. This codes for CATSREWGADEETQYF.

A remark on this clonotype: This may be a read error: a much more frequent sequence differs by one nucleotide. The chain combines TRBV2 with TRBJ2-7, with 8 nucleotides matching TRBD1. Germline CDR1 SNHLY, CDR2 FYNNEI. This CDR3 contains 17 residues. V gave up 6 bases and J gave up 7 bases; unmatched junction bases: 20. The CDR3 region is CASSSLLGRGQTGEQYF. In DNA, the CDR3 is TGTGCCAGCAGCTCACTGTTGGGCAGGGGGCAGACTGGGGAGCAGTACTTC.

This clonotype was seen only a few times. The chain combines TRBV6-6 with TRBJ1-5, with D perhaps matching TRBD1 (6 bases). The CDR3 spans 15 residues. V dropped 5 bases and J dropped 5 bases, with 16 bases sitting between them. Germline-derived CDR1 and CDR2 are MNHNY and SVGAGI (reference sequence). The CDR3 DNA is TGTGCCAGCAGTATTTCGATAACAGGGCATCAGCCCCAGCATTTT. Amino acids: CASSISITGHQPQHF.

The chain combines TRBV28 with TRBJ2-7; 9 bases are a match to TRBD1. CDR1 MDHEN and CDR2 SYDVKM come from the germline V gene. The CDR3 length is 15 residues. V was pared by 4 bases and J by 6 bases, with 10 bases of the junction left unmatched. CDR3 region: CASSSRDRVYGEQYF. The CDR3 nucleotides are TGTGCCAGCAGTTCCCGGGACAGGGTATACGGCGAGCAGTACTTC.

V gene TRBV9 combines with J gene TRBJ1-6; D is unclear. The germline V and J ends were trimmed by 6 bases and 8 bases, with 0 bases remaining between them. Germline lookup yields CDR1 SGDLS and CDR2 YYNGEE. There are 9 residues in the CDR3. DNA of the CDR3: TGTGCCAGCAATTCACCCCTCCACTTT. Its protein is CASNSPLHF. Based on the CDR3 plus reference TRBV9 and TRBJ1-6, the full variable domain is DSGVTQTPKHLITATGQRVTLRCSPRSGDLSVYWYQQSLDQGLQFLIQYYNGEERAKGNILERFSAQQFPDLHSELNLSSLELGDSALYFCASNSPLHFGNGTRLTVT.

Notes on this clonotype: This may be a read error: a much more frequent sequence differs by one nucleotide. The J gene is TRBJ2-7, the V gene TRBV28; possible D gene TRBD1, 5 bases. CDR3 length: 13 amino acids. The germline CDR1 and CDR2 sequences are MDHEN and SYDVKM. V shed 4 bases and J shed 3 bases, with 10 bases lying between them. CDR3 bases: TGTGCCAGCAGTTCGGCAGGGAACTACGAGCAGTACTTC. Translation: CASSSAGNYEQYF.

The chain employs TRBV24-1 and TRBJ2-5, with TRBD1 matching over 9 bases. Germline CDR1 KGHDR, CDR2 SFDVKD. V shed 0 bases and J 0 bases; nucleotides not matched to a gene: 4. CDR3 length: 17 residues. As DNA, the CDR3 is TGTGCCACCAGTGATTTGGCGGGACAGGGAGACCAAGAGACCCAGTACTTC. This encodes CATSDLAGQGDQETQYF.

This clonotype was found many times. Here the CDR3 DNA reads TGTGCCAGCAGCGCTAAGCCAAGGGCTAACACTGAAGCTTTCTTT. Residues: CASSAKPRANTEAFF. The rearrangement uses TRBV9 and TRBJ1-1; D ambiguous. The CDR3 length is 15 residues. V was shortened by 3 bases and J by 2 bases, with 14 bases between the two germline ends. The germline CDR1 and CDR2 sequences are SGDLS and YYNGEE.

V gene TRBV5-5 combines with J gene TRBJ1-2; no definite D call. Trimming shortened V by 1 base and J by 6 bases, and 7 bases separated the two germline ends. CDR1 and CDR2 from the germline V gene are SGHKS and YYEKEE (reference sequence). CDR3 length equals 12 residues. CDR3: CASSLLPNGYTF. CDR3 coding DNA: TGTGCCAGCAGCTTGTTACCAAATGGCTACACCTTC.

The chain combines TRBV2 with TRBJ1-6; D not resolved. Germline V gene data show CDR1 as SNHLY and CDR2 as FYNNEI. CDR3 size: 10 residues. V lost 1 base and J 13 bases, leaving 2 bases between the germline ends. CDR3: CASSEEPLHF. CDR3 bases: TGTGCCAGCAGTGAAGAGCCCCTCCACTTT.

The V call is TRBV2, the J call TRBJ1-5, with 7 positions matching TRBD1. V lost 8 bases to trimming and J lost 2 bases; unmatched junction nucleotides: 12. The CDR3 spans 16 residues. Germline assignment: CDR1 SNHLY and CDR2 FYNNEI. CDR3 in DNA: TGTGCCAGCTCCCTAAACCCGACAGGGCGCAATCAGCCCCAGCATTTT. Translated, it gives CASSLNPTGRNQPQHF.